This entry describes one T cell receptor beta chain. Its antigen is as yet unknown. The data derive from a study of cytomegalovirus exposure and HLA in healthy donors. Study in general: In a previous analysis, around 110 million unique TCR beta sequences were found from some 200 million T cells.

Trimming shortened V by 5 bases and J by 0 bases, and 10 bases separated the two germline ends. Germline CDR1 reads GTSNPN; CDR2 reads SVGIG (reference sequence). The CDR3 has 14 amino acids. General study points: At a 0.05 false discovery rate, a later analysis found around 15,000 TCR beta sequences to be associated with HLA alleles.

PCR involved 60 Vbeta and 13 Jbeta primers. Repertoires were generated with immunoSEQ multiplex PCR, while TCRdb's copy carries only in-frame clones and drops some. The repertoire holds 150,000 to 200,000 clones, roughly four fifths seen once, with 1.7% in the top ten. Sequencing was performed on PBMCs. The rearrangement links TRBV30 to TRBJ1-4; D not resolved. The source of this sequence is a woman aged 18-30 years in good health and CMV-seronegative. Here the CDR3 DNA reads TGTGCCTGGGCCATGAGTGCAACTAATGAAAAACTGTTTTTT. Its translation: CAWAMSATNEKLFF.